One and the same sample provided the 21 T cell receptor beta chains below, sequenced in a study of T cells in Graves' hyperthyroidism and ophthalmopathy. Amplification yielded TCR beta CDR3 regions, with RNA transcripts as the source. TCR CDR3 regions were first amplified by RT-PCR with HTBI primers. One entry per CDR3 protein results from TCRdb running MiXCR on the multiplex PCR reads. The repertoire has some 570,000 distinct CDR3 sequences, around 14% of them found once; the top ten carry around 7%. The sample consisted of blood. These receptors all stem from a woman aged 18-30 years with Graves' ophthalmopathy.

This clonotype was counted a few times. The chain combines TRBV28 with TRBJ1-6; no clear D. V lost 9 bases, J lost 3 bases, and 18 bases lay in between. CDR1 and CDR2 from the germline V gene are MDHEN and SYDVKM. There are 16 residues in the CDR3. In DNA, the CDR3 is TGTGCCAGTAACCCCCGGGGAGCCCTCTATAATTCACCCCTCCACTTT. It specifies CASNPRGALYNSPLHF.

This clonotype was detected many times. The CDR3 sequence is CASSPGRGVDTEAFF. The CDR3 nucleotides read TGTGCCAGTAGCCCCGGCAGGGGTGTGGACACTGAAGCTTTCTTT. J is TRBJ1-1 and V is TRBV19; D perhaps matches TRBD1 (6 bases). V lost 6 bases, J lost 3 bases, and 17 bases lay in between. In germline, CDR1 is LNHDA, CDR2 SQIVND (reference sequence). This CDR3 spans 15 amino acids.

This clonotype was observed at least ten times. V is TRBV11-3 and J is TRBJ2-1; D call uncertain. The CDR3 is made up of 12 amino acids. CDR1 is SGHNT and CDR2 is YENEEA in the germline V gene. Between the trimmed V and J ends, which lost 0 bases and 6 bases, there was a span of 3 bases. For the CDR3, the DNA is TGTGCCAGCAGCTTAGACGGCAATGAGCAGTTCTTC. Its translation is CASSLDGNEQFF.

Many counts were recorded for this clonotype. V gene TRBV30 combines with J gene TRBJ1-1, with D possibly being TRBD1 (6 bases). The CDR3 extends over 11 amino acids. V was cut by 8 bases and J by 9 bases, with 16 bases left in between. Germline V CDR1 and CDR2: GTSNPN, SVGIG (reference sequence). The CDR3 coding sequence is TGTGCCGGGGACACGGGGGGGAAAGCTTTCTTT. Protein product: CAGDTGGKAFF.

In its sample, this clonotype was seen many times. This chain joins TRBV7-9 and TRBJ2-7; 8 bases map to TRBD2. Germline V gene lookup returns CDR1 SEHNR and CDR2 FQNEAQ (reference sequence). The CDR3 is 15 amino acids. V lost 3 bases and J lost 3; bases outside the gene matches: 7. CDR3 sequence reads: CASSFDGRESYEQYF. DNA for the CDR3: TGTGCCAGCAGCTTTGACGGGAGGGAAAGCTACGAGCAGTACTTC.

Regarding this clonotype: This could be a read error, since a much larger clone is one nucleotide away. CDR3 residues: CASSLGGTSNTEAFF. The CDR3 DNA reads as TGTGCCAGCAGCTTGGGGGGCACCTCGAACACTGAAGCTTTCTTT. J is TRBJ1-1 and V is TRBV2; TRBD1 might be the D (6 bases). Germline CDR1 is SNHLY and CDR2 is FYNNEI. The CDR3 has 15 amino acids. V lost 6 bases to trimming and J lost 1 base, with 15 bases between them.

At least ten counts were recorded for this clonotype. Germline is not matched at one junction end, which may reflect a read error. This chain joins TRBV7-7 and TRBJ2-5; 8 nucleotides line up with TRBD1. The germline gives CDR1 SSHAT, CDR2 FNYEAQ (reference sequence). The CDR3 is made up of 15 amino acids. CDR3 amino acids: CASSSLGQGQETQYF. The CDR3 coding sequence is TGTGCTAGCAGTTCCCTAGGACAGGGACAAGAGACCCAGTACTTC.

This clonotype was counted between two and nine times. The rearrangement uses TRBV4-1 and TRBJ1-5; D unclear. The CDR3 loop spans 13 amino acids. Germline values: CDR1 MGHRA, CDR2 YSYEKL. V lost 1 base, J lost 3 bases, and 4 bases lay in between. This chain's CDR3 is CASSQANNQPQHF. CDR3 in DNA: TGCGCCAGCAGCCAAGCAAACAATCAGCCCCAGCATTTT.

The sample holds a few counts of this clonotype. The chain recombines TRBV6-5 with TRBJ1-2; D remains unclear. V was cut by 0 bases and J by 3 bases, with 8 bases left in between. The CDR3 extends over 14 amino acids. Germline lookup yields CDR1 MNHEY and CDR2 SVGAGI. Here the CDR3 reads CASSYSIADYGYTF. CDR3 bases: TGTGCCAGCAGTTACTCAATCGCGGACTATGGCTACACCTTC.

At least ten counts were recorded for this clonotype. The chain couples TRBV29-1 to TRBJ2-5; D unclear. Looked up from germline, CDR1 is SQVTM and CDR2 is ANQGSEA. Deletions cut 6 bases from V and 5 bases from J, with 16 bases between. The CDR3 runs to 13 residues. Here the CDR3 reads CSVTRTLGETQYF. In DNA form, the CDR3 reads TGCAGCGTCACCAGGACCCTGGGGGAGACCCAGTACTTC. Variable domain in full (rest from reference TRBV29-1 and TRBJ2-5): SAVISQKPSRDICQRGTSLTIQCQVDSQVTMMFWYRQQPGQSLTLIATANQGSEATYESGFVIDKFPISRPNLTFSTLTVSNMSPEDSSIYLCSVTRTLGETQYFGPGTRLLVL.

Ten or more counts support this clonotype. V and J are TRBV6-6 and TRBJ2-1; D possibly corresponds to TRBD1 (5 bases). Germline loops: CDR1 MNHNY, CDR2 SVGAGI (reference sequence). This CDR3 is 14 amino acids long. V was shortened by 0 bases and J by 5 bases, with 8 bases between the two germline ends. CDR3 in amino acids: CASSYSRQHNEQFF. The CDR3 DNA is TGTGCCAGCAGTTACTCGAGACAGCACAATGAGCAGTTCTTC.

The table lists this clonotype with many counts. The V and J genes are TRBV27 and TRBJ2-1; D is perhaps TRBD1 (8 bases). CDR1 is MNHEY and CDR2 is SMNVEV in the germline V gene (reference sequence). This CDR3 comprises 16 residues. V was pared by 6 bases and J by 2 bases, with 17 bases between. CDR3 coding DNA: TGTGCCAGCAGGCCTTACAGGGGGGGCCCCTACAATGAGCAGTTCTTC. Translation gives CASRPYRGGPYNEQFF.

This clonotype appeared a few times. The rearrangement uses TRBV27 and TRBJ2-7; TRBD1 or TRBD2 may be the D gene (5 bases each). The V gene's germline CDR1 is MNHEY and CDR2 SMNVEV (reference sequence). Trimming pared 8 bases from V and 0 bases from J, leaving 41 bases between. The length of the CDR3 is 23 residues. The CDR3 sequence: CASSPNRLWDRVPLRKSSYEQYF. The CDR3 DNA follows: TGTGCCAGCTCACCCAACAGATTGTGGGACCGAGTCCCTCTACGAAAGAGCTCCTACGAGCAGTACTTC.

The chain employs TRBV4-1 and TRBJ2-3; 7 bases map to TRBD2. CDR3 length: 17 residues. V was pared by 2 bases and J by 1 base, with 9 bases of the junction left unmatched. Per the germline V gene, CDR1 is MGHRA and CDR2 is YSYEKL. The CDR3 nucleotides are TGCGCCAGCAGCCAATCGGAACTTAGCGGGCGCACAGATACGCAGTATTTT. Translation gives CASSQSELSGRTDTQYF.

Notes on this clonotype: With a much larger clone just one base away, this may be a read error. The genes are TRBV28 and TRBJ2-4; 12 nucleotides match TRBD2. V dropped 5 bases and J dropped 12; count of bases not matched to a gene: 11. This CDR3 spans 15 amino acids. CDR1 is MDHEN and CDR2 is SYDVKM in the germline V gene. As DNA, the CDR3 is TGTGCCAGCAGTATTCGGGGACTAGCGGGTGCTACTCAGTACTTC. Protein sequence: CASSIRGLAGATQYF. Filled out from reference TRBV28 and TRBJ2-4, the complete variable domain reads DVKVTQSSRYLVKRTGEKVFLECVQDMDHENMFWYRQDPGLGLRLIYFSYDVKMKEKGDIPEGYSVSREKKERFSLILESASTNQTSMYLCASSIRGLAGATQYFGAGTRLSVL.

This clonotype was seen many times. As DNA, the CDR3 is TGTGCCAGCAGCACCCGACAGGGTTTGTTATATCAGCCCCAGCATTTT. Its translation is CASSTRQGLLYQPQHF. J is TRBJ1-5 and V is TRBV7-2; 7 bases are a match to TRBD1. The CDR3 length is 16 residues. Germline V CDR1 and CDR2: SGHTA, FQGNSA. J was trimmed by 5 bases and V by 5 bases; bases with no gene match: 12.

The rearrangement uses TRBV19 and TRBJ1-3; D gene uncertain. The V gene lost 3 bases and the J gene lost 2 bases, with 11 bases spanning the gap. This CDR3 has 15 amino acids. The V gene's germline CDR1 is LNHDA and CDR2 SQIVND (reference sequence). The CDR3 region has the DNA TGTGCCAGTAGTATCTCCCTCGCTCCTGGAAACACCATATATTTT. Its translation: CASSISLAPGNTIYF.

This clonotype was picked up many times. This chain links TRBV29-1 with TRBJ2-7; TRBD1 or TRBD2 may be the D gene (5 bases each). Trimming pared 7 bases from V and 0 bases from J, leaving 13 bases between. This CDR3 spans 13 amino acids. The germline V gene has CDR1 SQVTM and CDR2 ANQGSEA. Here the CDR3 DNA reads TGCAGCGCCTTGGGGGTGAGCTCCTACGAGCAGTACTTC. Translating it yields CSALGVSSYEQYF.

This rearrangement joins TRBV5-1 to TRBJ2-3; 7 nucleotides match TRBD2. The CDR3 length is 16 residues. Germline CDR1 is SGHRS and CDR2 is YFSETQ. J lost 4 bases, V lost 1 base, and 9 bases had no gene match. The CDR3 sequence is CASSLSVTGGSDTQYF. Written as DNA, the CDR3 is TGCGCCAGCAGCTTGTCGGTGACGGGAGGATCAGATACGCAGTATTTT.

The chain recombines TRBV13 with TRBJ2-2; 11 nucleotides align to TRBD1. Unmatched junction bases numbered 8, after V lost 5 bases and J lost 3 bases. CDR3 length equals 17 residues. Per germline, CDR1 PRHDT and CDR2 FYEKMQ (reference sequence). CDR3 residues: CASSLTPGQGDTGELFF. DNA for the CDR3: TGTGCCAGCAGCCTTACCCCGGGACAGGGGGACACCGGGGAGCTGTTTTTT.

CDR3 in DNA: TGTGCCAGCAGCGTAGAAGCAGGGGGCGATTTCTCCTACGAGCAGTACTTC. Residues: CASSVEAGGDFSYEQYF. This chain uses TRBV9 with TRBJ2-7, with 8 bases that match TRBD1. CDR3 length equals 17 residues. The trim removed 0 bases at V and 0 bases at J, leaving 8 bases unmatched. Germline CDR1 SGDLS, CDR2 YYNGEE.